This T cell receptor beta chain appears in the sequencing data of a study of monozygotic twins with inflammatory bowel disease. As to this clonotype: The antigen remains unidentified.

Overall study results and limits: Any single strong signal or clonotype tied to IBD lacked support. People with IBD had fewer clonotypes in common with others than healthy twins did, especially with disease activity.

Researchers put TCRalpha and TCRbeta cDNA through two nested PCRs lasting roughly 16 and 10 cycles. Reanalyzing the 5' RACE reads, TCRdb keeps one entry per CDR3 protein, without DNA. The table counts 400,000 or so distinct CDR3 sequences; about 2.4% lies in the top ten. Sequences were obtained from blood. The source of this sequence is a human donor with ulcerative colitis or Crohn's disease, or a healthy co-twin of an affected twin (not recorded which).

CDR3: CASSLSGTGLYEQYF. The chain is built from TRBV7-2 and TRBJ2-7; TCRdb designates TRBD1, a call that cannot be tested without DNA. The CDR3 runs 15 residues. The germline V gene encodes CDR1 SGHTA and CDR2 FQGNSA.